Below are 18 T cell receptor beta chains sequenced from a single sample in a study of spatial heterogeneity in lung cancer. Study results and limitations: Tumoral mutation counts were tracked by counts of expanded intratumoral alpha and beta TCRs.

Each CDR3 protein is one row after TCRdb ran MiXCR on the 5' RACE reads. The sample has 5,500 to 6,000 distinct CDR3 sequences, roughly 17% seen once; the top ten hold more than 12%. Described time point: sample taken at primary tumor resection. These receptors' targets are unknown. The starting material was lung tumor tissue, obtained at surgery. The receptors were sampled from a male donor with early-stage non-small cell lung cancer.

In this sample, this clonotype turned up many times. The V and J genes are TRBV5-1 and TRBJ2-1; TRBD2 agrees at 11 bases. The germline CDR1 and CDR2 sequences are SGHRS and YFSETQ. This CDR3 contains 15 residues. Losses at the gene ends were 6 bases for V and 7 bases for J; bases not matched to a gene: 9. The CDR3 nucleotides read TGCGCCAGCACCCGACTAGCGGGGCAGGGGAATGAGCAGTTCTTC. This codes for CASTRLAGQGNEQFF. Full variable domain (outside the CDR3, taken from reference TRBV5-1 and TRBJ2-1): KAGVTQTPRYLIKTRGQQVTLSCSPISGHRSVSWYQQTPGQGLQFLFEYFSETQRNKGNFPGRFSGRQFSNSRSEMNVSTLELGDSALYLCASTRLAGQGNEQFFGPGTRLTVL.

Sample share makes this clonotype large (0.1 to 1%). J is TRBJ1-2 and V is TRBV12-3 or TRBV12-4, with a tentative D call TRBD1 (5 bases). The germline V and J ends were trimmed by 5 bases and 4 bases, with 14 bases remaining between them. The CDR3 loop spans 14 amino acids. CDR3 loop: CASSPRDFLYGYTF. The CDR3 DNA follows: TGTGCCAGCAGTCCCCGGGACTTTCTCTATGGCTACACCTTC.

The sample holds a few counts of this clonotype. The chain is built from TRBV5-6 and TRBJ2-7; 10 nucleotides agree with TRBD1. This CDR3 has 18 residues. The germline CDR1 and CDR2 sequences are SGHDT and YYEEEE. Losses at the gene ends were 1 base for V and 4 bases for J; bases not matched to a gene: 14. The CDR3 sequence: CASSLSTRNPGQGYEQYF. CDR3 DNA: TGTGCCAGCAGCTTGTCAACACGGAATCCGGGACAGGGGTACGAGCAGTACTTC.

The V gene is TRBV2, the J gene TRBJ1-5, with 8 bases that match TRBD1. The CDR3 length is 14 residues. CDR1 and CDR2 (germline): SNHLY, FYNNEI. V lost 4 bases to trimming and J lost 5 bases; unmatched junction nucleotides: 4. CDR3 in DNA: TGTGCCAGCAGTGGTATACAGGGGGATCAGCCCCAGCATTTT. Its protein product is CASSGIQGDQPQHF.

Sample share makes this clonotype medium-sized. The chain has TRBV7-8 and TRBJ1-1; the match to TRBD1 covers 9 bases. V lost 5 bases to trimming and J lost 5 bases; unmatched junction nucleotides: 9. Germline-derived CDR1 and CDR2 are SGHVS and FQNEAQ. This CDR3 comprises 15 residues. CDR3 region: CASSEQTGGSTEAFF. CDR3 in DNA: TGTGCCAGCAGCGAACAGACAGGGGGTAGTACTGAAGCTTTCTTT.

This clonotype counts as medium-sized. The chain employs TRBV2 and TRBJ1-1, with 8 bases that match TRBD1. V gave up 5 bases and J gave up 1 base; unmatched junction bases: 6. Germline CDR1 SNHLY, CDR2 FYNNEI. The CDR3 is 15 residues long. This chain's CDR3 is CASSTWGQANTEAFF. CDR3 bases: TGTGCCAGCAGTACCTGGGGACAGGCGAACACTGAAGCTTTCTTT.

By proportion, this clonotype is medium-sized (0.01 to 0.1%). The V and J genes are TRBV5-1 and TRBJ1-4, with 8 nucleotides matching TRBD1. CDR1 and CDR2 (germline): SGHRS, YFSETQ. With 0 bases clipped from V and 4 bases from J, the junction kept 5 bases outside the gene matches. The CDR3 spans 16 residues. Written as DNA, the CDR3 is TGCGCCAGCAGCTTGGATGGGACAGGTGATAATGAAAAACTGTTTTTT. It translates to CASSLDGTGDNEKLFF.

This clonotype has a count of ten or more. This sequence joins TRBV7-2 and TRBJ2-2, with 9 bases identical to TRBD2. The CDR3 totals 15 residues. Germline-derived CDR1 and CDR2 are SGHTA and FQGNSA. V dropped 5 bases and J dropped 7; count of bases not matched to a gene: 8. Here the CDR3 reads CASSARGLAIGELFF. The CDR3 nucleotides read TGTGCCAGCAGCGCGAGGGGACTAGCTATCGGGGAGCTGTTTTTT. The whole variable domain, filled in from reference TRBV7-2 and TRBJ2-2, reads GAGVSQSPSNKVTEKGKDVELRCDPISGHTALYWYRQSLGQGLEFLIYFQGNSAPDKSGLPSDRFSAERTGGSVSTLTIQRTQQEDSAVYLCASSARGLAIGELFFGEGSRLTVL.

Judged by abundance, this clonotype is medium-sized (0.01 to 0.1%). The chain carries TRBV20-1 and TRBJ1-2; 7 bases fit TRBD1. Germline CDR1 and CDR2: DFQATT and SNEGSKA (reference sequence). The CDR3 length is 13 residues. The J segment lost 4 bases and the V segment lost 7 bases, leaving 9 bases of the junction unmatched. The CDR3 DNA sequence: TGCAGTGGAAGGGGGACAGCAGTCTATGGCTACACCTTC. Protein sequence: CSGRGTAVYGYTF.

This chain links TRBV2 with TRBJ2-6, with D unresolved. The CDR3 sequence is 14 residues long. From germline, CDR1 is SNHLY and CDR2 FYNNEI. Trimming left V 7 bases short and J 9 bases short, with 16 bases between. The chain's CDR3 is CASMRPAGDNVLTF. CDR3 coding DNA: TGTGCCAGCATGAGACCAGCCGGTGACAACGTCCTGACTTTC.

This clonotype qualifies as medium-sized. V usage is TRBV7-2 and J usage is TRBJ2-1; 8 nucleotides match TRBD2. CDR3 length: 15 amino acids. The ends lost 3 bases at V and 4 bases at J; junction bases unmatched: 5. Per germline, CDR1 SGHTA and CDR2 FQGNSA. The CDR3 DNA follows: TGTGCCAGCAGCTTCCAGCGGGGGTCGTACAATGAGCAGTTCTTC. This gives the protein CASSFQRGSYNEQFF.

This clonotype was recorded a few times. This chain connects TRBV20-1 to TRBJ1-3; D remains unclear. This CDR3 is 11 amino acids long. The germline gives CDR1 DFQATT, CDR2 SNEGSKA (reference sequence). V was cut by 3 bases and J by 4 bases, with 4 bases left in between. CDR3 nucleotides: TGCAGTGCTAGGACCGGAAACACCATATATTTT. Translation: CSARTGNTIYF.

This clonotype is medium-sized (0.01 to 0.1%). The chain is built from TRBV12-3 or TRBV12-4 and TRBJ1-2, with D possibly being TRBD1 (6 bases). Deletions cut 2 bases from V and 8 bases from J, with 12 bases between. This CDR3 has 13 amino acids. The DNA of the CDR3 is TGTGCCAGCAGTTTACAACAGGGAGGAGGCTACACCTTC. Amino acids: CASSLQQGGGYTF.

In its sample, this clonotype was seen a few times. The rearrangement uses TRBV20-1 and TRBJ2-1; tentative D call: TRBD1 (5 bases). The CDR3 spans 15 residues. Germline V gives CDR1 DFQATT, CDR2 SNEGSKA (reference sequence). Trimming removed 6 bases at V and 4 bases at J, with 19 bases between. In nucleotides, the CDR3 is TGCAGTGCCGTCTCTGTGGGGCTAGGGTACAATGAGCAGTTCTTC. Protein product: CSAVSVGLGYNEQFF.

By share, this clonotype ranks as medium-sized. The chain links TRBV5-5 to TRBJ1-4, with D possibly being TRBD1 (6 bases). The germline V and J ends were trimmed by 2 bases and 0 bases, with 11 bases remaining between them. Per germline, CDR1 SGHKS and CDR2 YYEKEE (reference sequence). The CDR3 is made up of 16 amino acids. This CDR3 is CASSFTGLSTNEKLFF. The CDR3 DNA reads TGTGCCAGCAGCTTCACAGGGCTTTCAACTAATGAAAAACTGTTTTTT.

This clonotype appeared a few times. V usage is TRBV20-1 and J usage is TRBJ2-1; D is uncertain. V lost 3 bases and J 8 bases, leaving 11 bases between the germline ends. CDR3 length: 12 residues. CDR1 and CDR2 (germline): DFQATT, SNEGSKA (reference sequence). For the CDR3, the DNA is TGCAGTGCTAGGGACGGACCGGATGAGCAGTTCTTC. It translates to CSARDGPDEQFF.

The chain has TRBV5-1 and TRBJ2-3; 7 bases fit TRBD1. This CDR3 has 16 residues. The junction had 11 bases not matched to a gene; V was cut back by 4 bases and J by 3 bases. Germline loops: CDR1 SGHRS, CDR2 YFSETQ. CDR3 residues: CASSPATTGITDTQYF. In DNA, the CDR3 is TGCGCCAGCAGCCCCGCTACGACAGGGATTACAGATACGCAGTATTTT. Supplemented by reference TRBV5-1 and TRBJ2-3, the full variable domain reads KAGVTQTPRYLIKTRGQQVTLSCSPISGHRSVSWYQQTPGQGLQFLFEYFSETQRNKGNFPGRFSGRQFSNSRSEMNVSTLELGDSALYLCASSPATTGITDTQYFGPGTRLTVL.

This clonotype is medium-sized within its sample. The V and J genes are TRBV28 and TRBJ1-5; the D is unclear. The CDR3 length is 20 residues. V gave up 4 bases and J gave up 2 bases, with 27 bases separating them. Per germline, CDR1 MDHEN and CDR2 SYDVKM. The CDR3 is CASSYIIYQYEGIGNQPQHF. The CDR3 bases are TGTGCCAGCAGTTACATAATCTACCAGTATGAGGGAATAGGCAATCAGCCCCAGCATTTT. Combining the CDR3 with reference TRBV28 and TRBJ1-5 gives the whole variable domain DVKVTQSSRYLVKRTGEKVFLECVQDMDHENMFWYRQDPGLGLRLIYFSYDVKMKEKGDIPEGYSVSREKKERFSLILESASTNQTSMYLCASSYIIYQYEGIGNQPQHFGDGTRLSIL.